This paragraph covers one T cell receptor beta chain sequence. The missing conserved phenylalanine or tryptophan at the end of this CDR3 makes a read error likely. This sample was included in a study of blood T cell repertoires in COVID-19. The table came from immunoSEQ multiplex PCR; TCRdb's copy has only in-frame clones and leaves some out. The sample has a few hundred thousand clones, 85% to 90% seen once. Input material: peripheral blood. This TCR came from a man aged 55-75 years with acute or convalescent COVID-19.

Written as DNA, the CDR3 is TGTGCCTGGATTGACCCGGGACAGGGGAGGAGCACTGAAGCTTTCTCT. Its translation is CAWIDPGQGRSTEAFS. The chain employs TRBV30 and TRBJ1-1; 10 bases are shared with TRBD1. This CDR3 is 16 amino acids long. CDR1 and CDR2 from the germline V gene are GTSNPN and SVGIG (reference sequence). The J segment lost 4 bases and the V segment lost 4 bases, leaving 12 bases of the junction unmatched.